This entry lists 18 T cell receptor beta chains sequenced from one sample in a study of Tregs in tolerant kidney transplant recipients. Assay: immunoSEQ multiplex PCR; the TCRdb copy retains only in-frame clones and omits some. The sample contains 85,000 to 90,000 clones, roughly 92% of which appear only once. Sequencing used CD8+ T cells from blood. The receptors were gathered from a human donor in good health.

The genes are TRBV4-1 and TRBJ1-5; TRBD1 might be the D (5 bases). Trimming left V 1 base short and J 5 bases short, with 12 bases between. Germline V gene data show CDR1 as MGHRA and CDR2 as YSYEKL. This CDR3 region has 15 residues. This CDR3 reads CASSQGDGPDQPQHF. The DNA for the CDR3 is TGCGCCAGCAGCCAAGGGGACGGACCAGATCAGCCCCAGCATTTT.

This chain connects TRBV4-1 to TRBJ2-3; unclear D gene. The V gene's germline CDR1 is MGHRA and CDR2 YSYEKL. Trimming removed 0 bases from V and 4 bases from J, with 5 bases in between. The CDR3 is 13 amino acids. Written as DNA, the CDR3 is TGCGCCAGCAGCCAAGAGAATTCAGATACGCAGTATTTT. Its protein product is CASSQENSDTQYF.

The sample holds many counts of this clone. The V and J genes are TRBV6-5 and TRBJ2-2, with D unresolved. The CDR3 loop spans 13 amino acids. Germline-derived CDR1 and CDR2 are MNHEY and SVGAGI. Trimming took 5 bases from V and 3 from J, leaving 7 bases between them. CDR3 region: CASSGGDTGELFF. Written as DNA, the CDR3 is TGTGCCAGCAGTGGTGGGGACACCGGGGAGCTGTTTTTT.

The chain joins TRBV7-9 to TRBJ1-2; 8 nucleotides align to TRBD1. V gave up 5 bases and J gave up 7 bases; unmatched junction bases: 6. Germline-derived CDR1 and CDR2 are SEHNR and FQNEAQ (reference sequence). The CDR3 has 13 amino acids. The CDR3 loop is CASSEDRVFGYTF. DNA for the CDR3: TGTGCCAGCAGCGAGGACAGGGTTTTTGGCTACACCTTC.

The chain carries TRBV4-1 and TRBJ2-6, with TRBD1 matching 10 bases. CDR3 size: 20 residues. V dropped 1 base and J dropped 2; count of bases not matched to a gene: 11. Germline CDR1 reads MGHRA; CDR2 reads YSYEKL. CDR3 residues: CASSQGRGGTGAPGANVLTF. CDR3 coding DNA: TGCGCCAGCAGCCAAGGGAGAGGGGGGACAGGGGCCCCTGGGGCCAACGTCCTGACTTTC.

V gene TRBV5-1 combines with J gene TRBJ1-4; no clear D. Deletions cut 3 bases from V and 0 bases from J, with 12 bases between. The CDR3 spans 16 residues. Germline values: CDR1 SGHRS, CDR2 YFSETQ. The CDR3 sequence is CASSSEGGATNEKLFF. CDR3 sequence (DNA): TGCGCCAGCAGCTCCGAGGGCGGCGCAACTAATGAAAAACTGTTTTTT.

The rearrangement links TRBV11-3 to TRBJ1-1, with D possibly matching TRBD1 (5 bases). CDR1 and CDR2 from the germline V gene are SGHNT and YENEEA. Trimming shortened V by 4 bases and J by 1 base, and 7 bases separated the two germline ends. The CDR3 totals 13 residues. DNA for the CDR3: TGTGCCAGCAGCTGGGGGGGGAACACTGAAGCTTTCTTT. Translating gives CASSWGGNTEAFF.

J is TRBJ2-7 and V is TRBV19, with 7 bases lining up with TRBD2. The CDR3 is made up of 13 amino acids. CDR1 and CDR2 from the germline V gene are LNHDA and SQIVND (reference sequence). V shed 6 bases, J shed 3 bases, and the junction held 5 bases outside the gene matches. Written as DNA, the CDR3 is TGTGCCAGTAGCCTGACTAGCCGCTACGAGCAGTACTTC. It codes for CASSLTSRYEQYF.

The chain carries TRBV6-1 and TRBJ1-1; D is possibly TRBD1 (6 bases). This CDR3 region has 14 residues. CDR1 and CDR2 (germline): MNHNS, SASEGT. V gave up 4 bases and J gave up 2 bases, with 11 bases separating them. This CDR3 reads CASSARQANTEAFF. The CDR3 DNA follows: TGTGCCAGCAGTGCCCGACAGGCTAACACTGAAGCTTTCTTT.

On this clone itself: Germline and junction disagree at one end, which may indicate a read error. The chain recombines TRBV5-1 with TRBJ2-1, with D perhaps TRBD1 (5 bases). The germline CDR1 and CDR2 sequences are SGHRS and YFSETQ. This CDR3 has 14 amino acids. The CDR3 DNA reads as TGCGCCAGCAGCTTGGAAGGGGCTGGCAATGGGCAGTTCTTC. It is translated as CASSLEGAGNGQFF.

The gene calls are TRBV19 and TRBJ2-7; D may be TRBD2 (6 bases). CDR3 length: 14 amino acids. Looked up from germline, CDR1 is LNHDA and CDR2 is SQIVND (reference sequence). The V end lost 0 bases, the J end lost 6 bases, and 12 bases lay between the germline ends. CDR3 region: CASSIDLEGGEQYF. CDR3 coding DNA: TGTGCCAGTAGTATAGATTTAGAGGGAGGCGAGCAGTACTTC.

The DNA of the CDR3 is TGTGCCAGCAGCCAATATTCTGGGAGCTCCTACGAGCAGTACTTC. It specifies CASSQYSGSSYEQYF. The chain combines TRBV4-2 with TRBJ2-7, with a weak D call TRBD2 (5 bases). V lost 2 bases and J lost 0, with 11 bases in between. CDR3 length equals 15 residues. Germline V CDR1 and CDR2: LGHNA, YNFKEQ.

CDR3 DNA sequence: TGTGCCAGCAGTTTATTTGCCGGCACAGATACGCAGTATTTT. As protein: CASSLFAGTDTQYF. The V call is TRBV28, the J call TRBJ2-3; D not certain. V dropped 1 base and J dropped 1 base, with 6 bases sitting between them. This CDR3 has 14 amino acids. CDR1 and CDR2 from the germline V gene are MDHEN and SYDVKM.

This chain uses TRBV9 with TRBJ2-1, with 11 bases that match TRBD2. The V segment lost 4 bases and the J segment 7 bases; nucleotides outside the gene matches: 13. The CDR3 is 17 amino acids. Germline lookup yields CDR1 SGDLS and CDR2 YYNGEE. CDR3 loop: CASSPRSSGGPVNEQFF. The CDR3 region has the DNA TGTGCCAGCAGCCCCCGATCTAGCGGGGGGCCCGTAAATGAGCAGTTCTTC.

The rearrangement uses TRBV4-2 and TRBJ2-3; D remains ambiguous. The V gene lost 1 base and the J gene lost 6 bases, with 17 bases spanning the gap. CDR3 length: 16 residues. Germline CDR1 reads LGHNA; CDR2 reads YNFKEQ. CDR3 protein: CASSQVQLAGWDTQYF. As DNA, the CDR3 is TGTGCCAGCAGCCAAGTCCAGTTGGCCGGTTGGGATACGCAGTATTTT.

The CDR3 DNA follows: TGTGCCAGCAGCTTTCCTGGCGGGATGAACACTGAAGCTTTCTTT. Amino acids: CASSFPGGMNTEAFF. V and J are TRBV11-2 and TRBJ1-1, with D uncertain. The V gene lost 3 bases and the J gene lost 0 bases, with 11 bases spanning the gap. Germline V gene lookup returns CDR1 SGHAT and CDR2 FQNNGV. The CDR3 length is 15 residues.

The chain employs TRBV7-6 and TRBJ2-3; TRBD2 agrees at 9 bases. The CDR3 covers 13 residues. Germline V gene sequence: CDR1 SGHVS, CDR2 FNYEAQ. Trimming at V came to 1 base and at J to 8 bases, leaving 1 base not matched to a gene. CDR3 sequence: CASSLGLAVTQYF. CDR3 DNA: TGTGCCAGCAGCTTAGGACTAGCGGTTACGCAGTATTTT.

This clone appeared once. This chain joins TRBV18 and TRBJ2-7; 12 bases line up with TRBD2. The CDR3 sequence is 20 residues long. V dropped 2 bases and J dropped 2; count of bases not matched to a gene: 16. CDR1 and CDR2 from the germline V gene are KGHSH and LQKENI. As DNA, the CDR3 is TGTGCCAGCTCACCAATTGTTCCAGGGTGGCTAGCGGGAGGGGCCTACGAGCAGTACTTC. Translation gives CASSPIVPGWLAGGAYEQYF. Full variable domain (remainder filled in from reference TRBV18 and TRBJ2-7): NAGVMQNPRHLVRRRGQEARLRCSPMKGHSHVYWYRQLPEEGLKFMVYLQKENIIDESGMPKERFSAEFPKEGPSILRIQQVVRGDSAAYFCASSPIVPGWLAGGAYEQYFGPGTRLTVT.